The 5 T cell receptor beta chains presented below share a single source sample, sequenced in a study of blood T cell repertoires in COVID-19. Data came from immunoSEQ multiplex PCR; TCRdb stores just in-frame clones and leaves some out. The sample yields more than 150,000 clones, around 80% seen once. The sequenced sample was peripheral blood. The receptors were sampled from a man aged 25-45 years with active or convalescent COVID-19.

The chain has TRBV10-1 and TRBJ2-7; D ambiguous. CDR1 and CDR2 from the germline V gene are WNHNN and SYGVQD (reference sequence). V was trimmed by 1 base and J by 0 bases, leaving 10 bases between them. The CDR3 covers 15 residues. CDR3 amino acids: CASSEYRGSSYEQYF. CDR3 nucleotide sequence: TGCGCCAGCAGTGAGTATCGCGGCAGCTCCTACGAGCAGTACTTC.

V usage is TRBV12-3 or TRBV12-4 and J usage is TRBJ2-7; 9 nucleotides line up with TRBD2. CDR3 length: 12 amino acids. With 7 bases clipped from V and 6 bases from J, the junction kept 4 bases outside the gene matches. CDR3 nucleotide sequence: TGTGCCAGCAAGGCTAGCGGGGCCGAGCAGTACTTC. Translation: CASKASGAEQYF.

This clone was seen a few times. V gene TRBV6-5 combines with J gene TRBJ2-7; possibly TRBD1 for D (6 bases). V lost 2 bases and J 0 bases, leaving 8 bases between the germline ends. In germline, CDR1 is MNHEY, CDR2 SVGAGI. The CDR3 is 14 residues long. In nucleotides, the CDR3 is TGTGCCAGCAGTTACCAGGGGAACTCCTACGAGCAGTACTTC. This sequence encodes CASSYQGNSYEQYF.

This clone was counted a few times. The rearrangement uses TRBV27 and TRBJ2-1; no firm D call. The CDR3 spans 14 residues. Trimming took off 3 bases at V and 6 bases at J, with 12 bases between the two ends. Germline loops: CDR1 MNHEY, CDR2 SMNVEV (reference sequence). CDR3 sequence: CASSLRLESNEQFF. Here the CDR3 DNA reads TGTGCCAGCAGTTTGCGGCTAGAGTCCAATGAGCAGTTCTTC.

The chain is built from TRBV15 and TRBJ2-7; tentative D call: TRBD2 (6 bases). The germline CDR1 and CDR2 sequences are LNHNV and YYDKDF (reference sequence). The CDR3 has 14 amino acids. Between the trimmed V and J ends, which lost 5 bases and 6 bases, there was a span of 17 bases. CDR3 amino acids: CATSGGPVGGEQYV. CDR3 bases: TGTGCCACCAGCGGAGGACCAGTGGGAGGCGAGCAGTACGTC.